This TCR beta chain comes out of a study of CD8 T cells in ankylosing spondylitis (dated by TCRdb to 2016 to 2017). Notes on the research overall: The study profiled T cell receptor beta repertoires in healthy donors and ankylosing spondylitis patients to find disease-linked TCR variants. In total, the full study cohort was made up of roughly 110 healthy donors and more than 20 ankylosing spondylitis patients. Samples of peripheral blood were taken, and for ankylosing spondylitis patients, synovial fluid was collected as well.

As regards this clonotype: This clone's antigen is unknown. Nothing much larger sits one base from this clone, and base qualities are not available.

The reads were generated on an Illumina HiSeq 2500. TCR beta libraries were prepared by quantitative 5'-RACE with molecular barcodes. Regarding the original processing steps: A new computational method, built on a probabilistic model of VDJ rearrangement, was used to identify disease-linked TCR variants. TCRdb reprocessed the public reads (quality trimming at Q25 with fastp, clone calling with MiXCR) and kept in-frame beta chains. Each CDR3 protein gets just one entry, which takes the most common genes and DNA from the rows behind it. V and J calls and clone size were set by TCRdb, not the authors. Within this sample are just under 550,000 distinct CDR3 sequences, with roughly an eighth of them counted one time only. The top ten hold over 6.5% of the sample. Trimming costs V 6 bases and J 7 bases, and their ends lie 11 bases apart. Inclusive of the bounding cysteine and phenylalanine, the CDR3 is 12 residues long. This entry keeps only the CDR3 DNA: 36 bases, framed from base 1. The germline V gene specifies SGHTA as CDR1 and FQGNSA as CDR2.

Study-wide findings and limitations: In peripheral blood, the disease-linked clones were found at relatively low frequencies and had a CD8+ phenotype. Some of the motif variants had been reported before in the synovial fluid and blood of reactive arthritis patients, a finding that suggests common disease-initiation mechanisms. According to the report, matched synovial fluid samples from ankylosing spondylitis patients were significantly enriched for the disease-linked clones. A TCR beta motif made up of fewer than 10 highly homologous amino acid variants appeared to be characteristic of blood from ankylosing spondylitis patients.

This receptor was taken from a male donor with ankylosing spondylitis. Input material: blood, either unsorted or a sorted T cell fraction (not recorded which). Recombination joined TRBV7-2 with TRBJ2-3; the D gene cannot be named for sure. The nucleotides are TGTGCCAGCAGGTTCGACACCTATACGCAGTATTTT. This yields the protein CASRFDTYTQYF.